This T cell receptor (beta chain) emerged from a study of naive and memory T cell subsets. Study observations and caveats: Naive and memory subsets had different power law exponents for TCR abundance. Possibly reflecting memory cells re-expressing CD45RA, a few larger clonotypes occurred in naive repertoires, especially CD8.

With respect to this clonotype: Its cognate antigen is unknown.

The beta constant-region primer was an equimolar mix of two oligonucleotides covering TRBC1 and TRBC2. Nested alpha and beta constant-region primers with the SP2 primer drove four PCR rounds on ligated cDNA. Via MiXCR, TCRdb re-called the UMI-ligation and nested PCR reads, giving one row per CDR3 protein. Of about 90,000 distinct CDR3 sequences in the sample, approximately 11% were seen once. Cells stained for CD3, CD4, CD8, CD45RA, CD27 and viability were sorted into four CD45RA/CD27 subsets. The sample was naive CD4+ T cells from blood. The TCR originated in a human donor in good health.

The CDR3: CASSYFGTSSNIQYF. CDR3 in DNA: TGTGCCAGCAGTTACTTCGGGACTAGCAGCAACATTCAGTACTTC. The V and J genes are TRBV6-5 and TRBJ2-4; 9 bases map to TRBD2. Trimming removed 1 base from V and 7 bases from J; junction bases left unmatched: 5. Germline-derived CDR1 and CDR2 are MNHEY and SVGAGI. This CDR3 spans 15 amino acids.